Each of the 26 T cell receptor beta chains below was sequenced from the same sample in a study of Ad26.COV2.S vaccination and SARS-CoV-2 variants. Treatment defined: some 20 received Ad26.COV2.S at low or high dose, single or two shots; roughly 5 received placebo; per-sample allocation not given. On day 63 after the first injection, vaccine and placebo recipients gave samples. Using immunoSEQ multiplex PCR, the repertoire was profiled, and TCRdb retains in-frame clones only, with some absent. The sample contains roughly 350,000 clones, more than 85% of which appear only once. This sample comprised peripheral blood, obtained in a trial of Ad26.COV2.S vaccine versus placebo. Receptors originate from a person between 18 and 65 years old who received the Ad26.COV2.S COVID-19 vaccine or a placebo.

This clone was observed a few times. The V call is TRBV29-1, the J call TRBJ1-4; 9 positions match TRBD1. This CDR3 contains 14 residues. Germline lookup yields CDR1 SQVTM and CDR2 ANQGSEA. J lost 8 bases, V lost 5 bases, and 9 bases had no gene match. In nucleotides, the CDR3 is TGCAGCGTTTCCAAGGGACAGGGTCGGGAAAAACTGTTTTTT. Its translation: CSVSKGQGREKLFF.

V and J are TRBV5-5 and TRBJ1-3; no definite D call. Germline values: CDR1 SGHKS, CDR2 YYEKEE (reference sequence). This CDR3 is 17 amino acids long. V lost 0 bases and J lost 4, with 17 bases in between. This chain's CDR3 is CASSLGPMQQVGNTIYF. For the CDR3, the DNA is TGTGCCAGCAGCTTGGGTCCGATGCAACAAGTGGGAAACACCATATATTTT.

V gene TRBV6-5 combines with J gene TRBJ2-6; weak D call: TRBD1 (6 bases). The germline CDR1 and CDR2 sequences are MNHEY and SVGAGI. The CDR3 is 14 amino acids. V lost 11 bases and J lost 1, with 12 bases in between. The CDR3 nucleotides read TGTGCCGCCGGGACATTATCTGGGGCCAACGTCCTGACTTTC. This gives the protein CAAGTLSGANVLTF.

The chain joins TRBV14 to TRBJ2-7; D not resolved. V was pared by 0 bases and J by 2 bases, with 17 bases between. The germline CDR1 and CDR2 sequences are SGHDN and FVKESK. The CDR3 is made up of 17 amino acids. This CDR3 reads CASSQDQIGSRPYEQYF. CDR3 sequence (DNA): TGTGCCAGCAGCCAAGATCAAATAGGGTCTAGGCCCTACGAGCAGTACTTC.

The chain recombines TRBV6-2 or TRBV6-3 with TRBJ2-7, with 7 nucleotides matching TRBD1. The CDR3 totals 14 residues. V lost 5 bases, J lost 3 bases, and 7 bases stayed unmatched. Germline-derived CDR1 and CDR2 are MNHEY and SVGEGT. The CDR3 coding sequence is TGTGCCAGCAGTAAACGACAGGGAAACTACGAGCAGTACTTC. Translated: CASSKRQGNYEQYF.

This clone was counted once. V usage is TRBV2 and J usage is TRBJ2-4; 9 nucleotides align to TRBD2. V was clipped by 4 bases and J by 6 bases; unmatched bases: 7. The CDR3 has 15 residues. The germline V gene has CDR1 SNHLY and CDR2 FYNNEI. The DNA of the CDR3 is TGTGCCAGCAGTGGGGGGACGGGACTAGCAAACATTCAGTACTTC. Translating gives CASSGGTGLANIQYF.

The V gene is TRBV11-2, the J gene TRBJ1-1; 7 bases are a match to TRBD1. This CDR3 contains 12 residues. In germline, CDR1 is SGHAT, CDR2 FQNNGV. With 4 bases clipped from V and 11 bases from J, the junction kept 7 bases outside the gene matches. The CDR3 protein is CASSSQQGSAFF. The CDR3 nucleotides are TGTGCCAGCAGCTCCCAACAGGGGAGCGCTTTCTTT.

This chain links TRBV19 with TRBJ2-1, with TRBD2 matching over 12 bases. The germline V gene has CDR1 LNHDA and CDR2 SQIVND (reference sequence). The CDR3 extends over 19 amino acids. With 4 bases clipped from V and 1 base from J, the junction kept 11 bases outside the gene matches. The CDR3 nucleotides read TGTGCCAGTAGTACGCTAGCTAGCGGGAGGGCCTCTTCCTACAATGAGCAGTTCTTC. Translation: CASSTLASGRASSYNEQFF.

CDR3 nucleotides: TGTGCCAGCGGATTTATCAACTATGGCTACACCTTC. It codes for CASGFINYGYTF. The genes are TRBV7-2 and TRBJ1-2; no reliable D call. V lost 8 bases, J lost 2 bases, and 9 bases lay in between. CDR1 and CDR2 from the germline V gene are SGHTA and FQGNSA. The CDR3 length is 12 residues.

The chain uses TRBV5-1 and TRBJ2-7; 11 bases align to TRBD1. Germline assignment: CDR1 SGHRS and CDR2 YFSETQ. This CDR3 is built from 14 residues. V trimming: 4 bases; J trimming: 7 bases; junction bases outside the gene matches: 7. Here the CDR3 reads CASSLGQGEREQYF. CDR3 DNA sequence: TGCGCCAGCAGCCTGGGACAGGGGGAGAGGGAGCAGTACTTC.

The chain combines TRBV9 with TRBJ2-7; TRBD1 or TRBD2 may be the D gene (5 bases each). This CDR3 contains 14 residues. The germline CDR1 and CDR2 sequences are SGDLS and YYNGEE. The V and J ends lost 4 bases and 1 base respectively, with 12 bases between them. The CDR3 nucleotides read TGTGCCAGCAGCAAAGGGACCGAATCCTACGAGCAGTACTTC. It codes for CASSKGTESYEQYF.

The chain combines TRBV2 with TRBJ1-5; D may be TRBD1 (6 bases). Germline V gene sequence: CDR1 SNHLY, CDR2 FYNNEI. The CDR3 loop spans 15 amino acids. V gave up 6 bases and J gave up 0 bases, with 12 bases separating them. The DNA of the CDR3 is TGTGCCAGCAGGTGGACAGATACTAGCAATCAGCCCCAGCATTTT. Translating it yields CASRWTDTSNQPQHF.

This chain links TRBV28 with TRBJ1-2; D uncertain. This CDR3 has 14 amino acids. With 6 bases removed from V and 2 bases from J, the gap between germline ends came to 13 bases. Germline CDR1 is MDHEN and CDR2 is SYDVKM. The CDR3 DNA sequence: TGTGCCAGCAGCCTACTCTCAGCAAACTATGGCTACACCTTC. This gives the protein CASSLLSANYGYTF.

The genes are TRBV11-2 and TRBJ2-5; D is ambiguous. The CDR3 has 12 residues. The V end lost 1 base, the J end lost 4 bases, and 4 bases lay between the germline ends. The germline V gene has CDR1 SGHAT and CDR2 FQNNGV. The CDR3 here is CASSLGRETQYF. As DNA, the CDR3 is TGTGCCAGCAGCTTAGGGAGAGAGACCCAGTACTTC. Variable domain in full (rest from reference TRBV11-2 and TRBJ2-5): EAGVAQSPRYKIIEKRQSVAFWCNPISGHATLYWYQQILGQGPKLLIQFQNNGVVDDSQLPKDRFSAERLKGVDSTLKIQPAKLEDSAVYLCASSLGRETQYFGPGTRLLVL.

The chain links TRBV5-1 to TRBJ1-2; 9 nucleotides agree with TRBD1. CDR1 and CDR2 from the germline V gene are SGHRS and YFSETQ. The V gene end was trimmed by 4 bases and the J gene end by 6 bases; junction bases not matched to a gene: 7. This CDR3 contains 14 residues. This CDR3 is CASSTGTGNDGYTF. For the CDR3, the DNA is TGCGCCAGCAGCACCGGGACAGGGAATGATGGCTACACCTTC.

The chain carries TRBV23-1 and TRBJ2-7, with D possibly TRBD2 on 5 matching bases. Being an ORF, TRBV23-1 has a function that is uncertain. The CDR3 loop spans 17 amino acids. Trimming removed 4 bases from V and 3 bases from J, with 22 bases in between. The CDR3 here is CASSRHTVRTRDYEQYF. The CDR3 nucleotides read TGCGCCAGCAGTCGACACACGGTGCGTACTAGAGACTACGAGCAGTACTTC.

The chain couples TRBV29-1 to TRBJ2-5; 7 positions match TRBD2. V lost 6 bases and J lost 4; bases outside the gene matches: 11. The CDR3 loop spans 14 amino acids. Germline V gives CDR1 SQVTM, CDR2 ANQGSEA. The CDR3 coding sequence is TGCAGCGTCCGGGGGGACGCTACTGGAGAGACCCAGTACTTC. This translates into CSVRGDATGETQYF.

The chain is built from TRBV28 and TRBJ2-1; tentatively, D is TRBD2 (7 bases). Germline V lookup: CDR1 MDHEN, CDR2 SYDVKM. The V gene lost 3 bases and the J gene lost 5 bases, with 23 bases spanning the gap. The CDR3 contains 18 residues. CDR3 region: CASSFGGGLSSYDNEQFF. In DNA, the CDR3 is TGTGCCAGCAGTTTTGGCGGGGGCCTTTCGTCCTACGACAATGAGCAGTTCTTC.

This chain joins TRBV7-9 and TRBJ2-1; tentative D call: TRBD1 (5 bases). Germline V CDR1 and CDR2: SEHNR, FQNEAQ (reference sequence). The CDR3 covers 15 residues. Deletions cut 5 bases from V and 0 bases from J, with 11 bases between. The CDR3 bases are TGTGCCAGCAGCCCCCGGACAAACTCCTACAATGAGCAGTTCTTC. This translates into CASSPRTNSYNEQFF.

This sequence joins TRBV15 and TRBJ1-4; D is uncertain. The CDR3 has 14 residues. Trimming cost V 4 bases and J 8 bases, with 14 bases left between them. The germline V gene has CDR1 LNHNV and CDR2 YYDKDF (reference sequence). The CDR3 DNA is TGTGCCACCAGCACGGGAGGATTAGGGGAAAAACTGTTTTTT. As protein: CATSTGGLGEKLFF.

This chain uses TRBV19 with TRBJ1-3, with TRBD1 as a possible D gene (6 bases). V lost 3 bases, J lost 4 bases, and 13 bases lay in between. Germline CDR1 LNHDA, CDR2 SQIVND (reference sequence). This CDR3 comprises 15 residues. The CDR3 DNA follows: TGTGCCAGTAGTATCGTCAGGGGATCCGGAAACACCATATATTTT. Translated: CASSIVRGSGNTIYF.

The chain links TRBV5-4 to TRBJ1-1; no definite D call. The germline CDR1 and CDR2 sequences are SGHNT and YYREEE (reference sequence). V was cut by 4 bases and J by 1 base, with 5 bases left in between. The length of the CDR3 is 12 residues. The CDR3 spells CASSRRNTEAFF. Written as DNA, the CDR3 is TGTGCCAGCAGCCGAAGGAACACTGAAGCTTTCTTT.

The CDR3 sequence: CATSDPGQGSDTQYF. As DNA, the CDR3 is TGTGCCACCAGTGACCCTGGACAGGGTTCAGATACGCAGTATTTT. The V gene is TRBV24-1, the J gene TRBJ2-3; TRBD1 matches at 8 bases. The CDR3 contains 15 residues. The V and J ends lost 4 bases and 4 bases, in that order; junction bases with no gene match: 6. The germline gives CDR1 KGHDR, CDR2 SFDVKD.

V gene TRBV9 combines with J gene TRBJ1-3; possibly TRBD1 for D (5 bases). This CDR3 has 16 residues. V was trimmed by 0 bases and J by 2 bases, leaving 12 bases between them. Germline V gene data show CDR1 as SGDLS and CDR2 as YYNGEE. CDR3 DNA: TGTGCCAGCAGCGTAGATTGGGGCCGGCCTGGAAACACCATATATTTT. Translated, it gives CASSVDWGRPGNTIYF.

V and J are TRBV2 and TRBJ1-2; perhaps TRBD1 as D (5 bases). V lost 5 bases, J lost 6 bases, and 7 bases lay in between. Looked up from germline, CDR1 is SNHLY and CDR2 is FYNNEI. CDR3 length: 11 residues. The CDR3 nucleotides read TGTGCCAGCAGTCAGGGAAATGGCTACACCTTC. Translation: CASSQGNGYTF. The whole variable domain, remainder taken from reference TRBV2 and TRBJ1-2, is EPEVTQTPSHQVTQMGQEVILRCVPISNHLYFYWYRQILGQKVEFLVSFYNNEISEKSEIFDDQFSVERPDGSNFTLKIRSTKLEDSAMYFCASSQGNGYTFGSGTRLTVV.

The chain carries TRBV19 and TRBJ1-1, with TRBD1 as a possible D gene (5 bases). CDR3 length equals 13 residues. The germline gives CDR1 LNHDA, CDR2 SQIVND (reference sequence). Trimming took 5 bases from V and 3 from J, leaving 10 bases between them. The CDR3 region is CASSGFRDTEAFF. CDR3 DNA sequence: TGTGCCAGTAGTGGGTTCAGGGACACTGAAGCTTTCTTT.